These T cell receptor beta chains were read from a single sample in a study of blood T cell repertoires in COVID-19. Clones were read by immunoSEQ multiplex PCR, and TCRdb kept only the in-frame ones, dropping some. Of a few hundred thousand clones in the sample, approximately 92% were seen once. Sequencing input: PBMCs or T cells enriched from blood (not recorded which). These receptors originate from a woman aged 18-29 years in a cohort exposed to, infected with or recovered from COVID-19 (not recorded which). Each CDR3 is given with its conserved first and last residue. A D gene is named only where the DNA matches it firmly. Some rows mark clone size as missing; the rest say once, few, many or name a class of expanded clone.

>-|TRBV6-5|TRBJ1-5|TRBD1
TGTGCCAGCAGTCCGGACAGGGGAAGCAATCAGCCCCAGCATTTT
CASSPDRGSNQPQHF
>-|TRBV5-1|TRBJ1-6|-
TGCGCCAGCAGCTTGGTTGGTTTGCAGGGTGGTTCACCCCTCCACTTT
CASSLVGLQGGSPLHF
>-|TRBV20-1|TRBJ1-5|-
TGCAGTGCTAGATACGGTCAGCCCCAGCATTTT
CSARYGQPQHF
>-|TRBV18|TRBJ1-5|-
TGTGCCAGCTCGCAAAGTGGGAGGAGCGGCAATCAGCCCCAGCATTTT
CASSQSGRSGNQPQHF
>-|TRBV18|TRBJ1-1|TRBD1
TGTGCCAGCCTTCCGGACAGGGGGAACACTGAAGCTTTCTTT
CASLPDRGNTEAFF
>-|TRBV6-5|TRBJ2-7|TRBD1
TGTGCCAGCAGTCGGACAGGAGGCGAGCAGTACTTC
CASSRTGGEQYF
>-|TRBV9|TRBJ2-1|-
TGTGCCAGCAGCGTAGGGGCAGACAATGAGCAGTTCTTC
CASSVGADNEQFF
>-|TRBV10-3|TRBJ1-2|TRBD1
TGTGCCATAACCGGGACAGGGAATGGCTACACCTTC
CAITGTGNGYTF
>once|TRBV21-1|TRBJ1-1|-
TGTGCCGACAGAGGACAGGGTTGCGCTGAAGCTTTCTTT
CADRGQGCAEAFF
>-|TRBV28|TRBJ1-1|-
TGTGCCAGCAGTTCCCAGATTGAAGCTTTCTTT
CASSSQIEAFF
>-|TRBV28|TRBJ2-7|-
TGTGCCAGCAGTGCTTGGGGCGTCGGGACATCCTACGAGCAGTACTTC
CASSAWGVGTSYEQYF
>-|TRBV27|TRBJ2-7|-
TGTGCCAGCAGTTCGACTAGAGTCGAGCAGTACTTC
CASSSTRVEQYF
>-|TRBV4-1|TRBJ2-7|TRBD2
TGCGCCAGCAGGCGGGGGGGCGATTCAGGAGAGCAGTACTTC
CASRRGGDSGEQYF
>-|TRBV4-2|TRBJ1-5|-
TGTGCCAGCAGCCGAGACAGGAACGGCAATCAGCCCCAGCATTTT
CASSRDRNGNQPQHF
>-|TRBV5-1|TRBJ1-6|-
TGCGCCAGCGCCCTGGGAGGAGAACGGAATTCACCCCTCCACTTT
CASALGGERNSPLHF
>-|TRBV6-5|TRBJ2-3|-
TGTGCCAGCAGTTGGCTCTCAGGCCAGGGGACAGATACGCAGTATTTT
CASSWLSGQGTDTQYF
>-|TRBV4-2|TRBJ2-4|TRBD1
TGTGCCAGCAGCCAGGACAGGACCAAAAACATTCAGTACTTC
CASSQDRTKNIQYF
>-|TRBV3-1/TRBV3-2|TRBJ2-2|-
TGTGCCAGCAGCCAAGTCGCGGGACGAACCGGGGAGCTGTTTTTT
CASSQVAGRTGELFF
>many|TRBV28|TRBJ1-3|-
TGTGCCAGCAGTACGGACTGGATGAGCTCTGGAAACACCATATATTTT
CASSTDWMSSGNTIYF
>-|TRBV28|TRBJ2-5|-
TGTGCCAGCAGTTTAGGGCACAGCCGACAAGAGACCCAGTACTTC
CASSLGHSRQETQYF
>-|TRBV5-1|TRBJ1-6|TRBD1
TGCGCCAGCAGCATTGGACAGGGCGAGAATTCACCCCTCCACTTT
CASSIGQGENSPLHF
>-|TRBV27|TRBJ2-3|TRBD2
TGTGCCAGCAGCATCCGGACTAGCTCAGATACGCAGTATTTT
CASSIRTSSDTQYF
>-|TRBV28|TRBJ2-1|-
TGTGCCAGCAGTTTAGTAGCGCTCATTAATGAGCAGTTCTTC
CASSLVALINEQFF
>-|TRBV19|TRBJ1-1|-
TGTGCCAGCCGAACAGGGACTGAAGCTTTCTTT
CASRTGTEAFF
>-|TRBV19|TRBJ2-1|TRBD2
TGTGCCAGTAGTACCGCGGGGTTCCGGGGGGATGAGCAGTTCTTC
CASSTAGFRGDEQFF
>-|TRBV6-5|TRBJ1-1|-
TGTGCCAGCACGGTTGGGCAGGTGGGCACTGAAGCTTTCTTT
CASTVGQVGTEAFF
>-|TRBV28|TRBJ1-5|-
TGTGCCAGCAGTTCAAAGACGGGTCCGAATCAGCCCCAGCATTTT
CASSSKTGPNQPQHF
>-|TRBV4-2|TRBJ2-1|TRBD2
TGTGCCAGCAGCCGGGGACTAGCGGGAGACTCCTACAATGAGCAGTTCTTC
CASSRGLAGDSYNEQFF
>-|TRBV4-1|TRBJ2-7|TRBD2
TGCGCCAGCAGCCTAACACTAGCGGGAGGGTCCTACGAGCAGTACTTC
CASSLTLAGGSYEQYF
>-|TRBV2|TRBJ2-7|TRBD2
TGTGCCAGCAGGCTAGCGGCCTACGAGCAGTACTTC
CASRLAAYEQYF
>-|TRBV28|TRBJ1-5|-
TGTGCCAGCAGCCCCGGACAGAGCTTTAATCAGCCCCAGCATTTT
CASSPGQSFNQPQHF
>-|TRBV19|TRBJ1-2|-
TGTGCCAGTAGATACAGGGTTGGCTACACCTTC
CASRYRVGYTF
>-|TRBV12-3/TRBV12-4|TRBJ1-2|TRBD1
TGTGCCAGCCATTACAGGGGATATGGCTACACCTTC
CASHYRGYGYTF
>once|TRBV27|TRBJ2-5|TRBD2
TGTGCCAGCAGTTCCGGACTAGCGGGGGGGAAACAAGAGACCCAGTACTTC
CASSSGLAGGKQETQYF
>once|TRBV25-1|TRBJ2-7|TRBD1
TGTGCCAGCAGTGAATATGGACAGGCCTTCTCCTACGAGCAGTACTTC
CASSEYGQAFSYEQYF
>-|TRBV28|TRBJ2-7|TRBD1
TGTGCCAGCAGTTTCCGGACAGGAAACTACGAGCAGTACTTC
CASSFRTGNYEQYF
>once|TRBV5-6|TRBJ1-6|-
TGTGCCAGCAGCTTGGAATGGGGAGGTAATTCACCCCTCCACTTT
CASSLEWGGNSPLHF
>-|TRBV19|TRBJ2-1|-
TGTGCCAGTAGTACAGTCCTAGGCGCAGATGAGCAGTTCTTC
CASSTVLGADEQFF
>-|TRBV29-1|TRBJ1-3|TRBD1
TGCAGCGTTGTAGGGACAGGGTCTGGAAACACCATATATTTT
CSVVGTGSGNTIYF
>-|TRBV6-1|TRBJ1-2|-
TGTGCCAGCAGTGAAGCGAACAGGTGGGGAACTTATGGCTACACCTTC
CASSEANRWGTYGYTF
>-|TRBV21-1|TRBJ1-5|-
TGTGCCAGCAGCAAAGGGGGCCCATCAAGGAATTTT
CASSKGGPSRNF
>few|TRBV9|TRBJ2-2|TRBD1
TGTGCCAGCAGCGCAGAGACAGGGGAGCAGGCCGGGGAGCTGTTTTTT
CASSAETGEQAGELFF
>-|TRBV3-1/TRBV3-2|TRBJ1-6|-
TGTGCCAGCAGCCAAGCCGATAGGGGTTCACCCCTCCACTTT
CASSQADRGSPLHF